This entry lists 3 T cell receptor beta chains sequenced from one sample in a study of vaccination and CD4 T cells after COVID-19. The treatment here: roughly 10-day PBMC culture with coronavirus spike peptide pools or control peptides (ViraFEST assay). Sequencing of DNA taken from cultured CD4+ T cells relied on the Oncomine TCR Beta short-read assay. TCRdb fed the PCR reads into MiXCR, producing one record per CDR3 protein. The table includes roughly 12,000 distinct CDR3 sequences, around 64% detected once. These receptors lack a known antigen. The sample consisted of CD4+ T cells from blood, cultured in vitro, taken before SARS-CoV-2 vaccination. Source of these receptors: a human donor who had recovered from COVID-19.

Note on this clonotype: This may come from a read error, since a much larger clone is one base off. The chain is built from TRBV6-1 and TRBJ2-4; tentative D call: TRBD1 (6 bases). This CDR3 has 13 residues. Trimming cost V 6 bases and J 7 bases, with 13 bases left between them. Germline V gene data show CDR1 as MNHNS and CDR2 as SASEGT. The CDR3 sequence: CASRLDRRNIQYF. In nucleotides, the CDR3 is TGTGCCAGCAGACTAGACAGGAGGAACATTCAGTACTTC.

Concerning this clonotype itself: One end of the junction varies from germline; a read error may be responsible. The chain employs TRBV7-9 and TRBJ2-3, with 11 bases aligning to TRBD2. Germline V gene data show CDR1 as SEHNR and CDR2 as FQNEAQ (reference sequence). The CDR3 runs 13 residues. DNA for the CDR3: TGTGCCAGCAGCTTAGCCGAGGGACTAGCGGACGTCTTT. It codes for CASSLAEGLADVF. Based on the CDR3 plus reference TRBV7-9 and TRBJ2-3, the full variable domain is DTGVSQNPRHKITKRGQNVTFRCDPISEHNRLYWYRQTLGQGPEFLTYFQNEAQLEKSRLLSDRFSAERPKGSFSTLEIQRTEQGDSAMYLCASSLAEGLADVFGPGTRLTVL.

CDR3 in amino acids: CSASWQDNSPLHF. The CDR3 DNA reads TGCAGTGCTAGCTGGCAGGATAATTCACCCCTCCACTTT. The chain combines TRBV20-1 with TRBJ1-6, with D uncertain. The CDR3 extends over 13 amino acids. Trimming left V 3 bases short and J 5 bases short, with 8 bases between. In germline, CDR1 is DFQATT, CDR2 SNEGSKA (reference sequence).